The clone carrying this TCR beta chain turned up a few times. These data are taken from a study of patients and donors after allogeneic stem cell transplantation. MiXCR, applied by TCRdb to the RT-PCR reads, yields one record per CDR3 protein. The sample includes about 960,000 distinct CDR3 sequences, over 15% of them seen just once. Germline CDR1 and CDR2: MGHDK and SYGVNS. The CDR3 contains 12 residues. The V and J ends lost 2 bases and 4 bases respectively, with 5 bases between them. This sequence joins TRBV25-1 and TRBJ1-2; the D is unclear. This receptor was taken from a human donor who was either an allogeneic HSCT recipient or a stem cell or donor lymphocyte infusion donor (not recorded which). It is not recorded whose cells these are; they may come from a transplant donor. Material for sequencing was blood, either unsorted or a sorted T cell fraction (not recorded which). The CDR3 DNA reads TGTGCCAGCAGTGAACCGACCTATGGCTACACCTTC. Protein: CASSEPTYGYTF.